Below, 23 T cell receptor beta chains from the same sample are listed, as sequenced in a study of T cells after yellow fever vaccination. TCRdb re-derived calls from the 5' RACE reads in MiXCR, one entry per CDR3 protein. Among around 330,000 distinct CDR3 sequences, around 3.6% were seen once, and the ten largest hold 23%. Sequenced material: PBMCs, taken on the day of the yellow fever booster vaccination. Receptors originate from a man between 18 and 29 years old who received the YFV17D yellow fever vaccine.

This chain uses TRBV5-5 with TRBJ2-3, with 9 bases that match TRBD1. Germline CDR1 and CDR2: SGHKS and YYEKEE (reference sequence). The junction had 3 bases not matched to a gene; V was cut back by 3 bases and J by 4 bases. The CDR3 is 14 amino acids. The CDR3 loop reads CASSSGTGSDTQYF. The CDR3 DNA reads as TGTGCCAGCAGCTCCGGGACAGGGTCAGATACGCAGTATTTT.

This clonotype has just a few counts. V is TRBV20-1 and J is TRBJ2-2; D gene unclear. The CDR3 spans 12 residues. Germline CDR1 DFQATT, CDR2 SNEGSKA (reference sequence). Deletions cut 5 bases from V and 1 base from J, with 5 bases between. In DNA, the CDR3 is TGCAGTGCTCCGGAGAACACCGGGGAGCTGTTTTTT. This codes for CSAPENTGELFF.

This clonotype was picked up many times. V usage is TRBV6-6 and J usage is TRBJ2-2; the match to TRBD1 covers 8 bases. The CDR3 extends over 14 amino acids. CDR1 and CDR2 (germline): MNHNY, SVGAGI (reference sequence). V shed 6 bases, J shed 5 bases, and the junction held 5 bases outside the gene matches. CDR3 sequence reads: CASRDRVMTGELFF. As DNA, the CDR3 is TGTGCCAGCAGGGACAGGGTTATGACCGGGGAGCTGTTTTTT.

This clonotype was seen only a few times. The J gene is TRBJ2-2, the V gene TRBV12-3 or TRBV12-4; 14 bases are shared with TRBD2. After removal of 6 bases from V and 4 bases from J, the junction contained 10 bases not matched to a gene. The CDR3 is made up of 18 amino acids. The CDR3 spells CASSKTSGGAFSTGELFF. CDR3 DNA sequence: TGTGCCAGCAGCAAGACTAGCGGGGGGGCCTTCAGCACCGGGGAGCTGTTTTTT.

This clonotype was counted at least ten times. The rearrangement links TRBV11-2 to TRBJ2-5, with 8 bases that match TRBD1. Per germline, CDR1 SGHAT and CDR2 FQNNGV. The CDR3 extends over 14 amino acids. V was clipped by 2 bases and J by 4 bases; unmatched bases: 3. CDR3 DNA: TGTGCCAGCAGCTTATCAACAGGGGGAGAGACCCAGTACTTC. It encodes CASSLSTGGETQYF.

This clonotype was detected ten times or more. The CDR3 DNA follows: TGTGCCAGCAGCTCCAACAGGGACTATGGCTACACCTTC. This gives the protein CASSSNRDYGYTF. The gene calls are TRBV7-2 and TRBJ1-2; weak D call: TRBD1 (6 bases). In germline, CDR1 is SGHTA, CDR2 FQGNSA. This CDR3 has 13 residues. Deletions cut 4 bases from V and 3 bases from J, with 9 bases between.

The sample holds a few counts of this clonotype. V gene TRBV6-2 or TRBV6-3 combines with J gene TRBJ2-5, with a possible D match to TRBD1 (5 bases). Deletions cut 10 bases from V and 2 bases from J, with 14 bases between. The CDR3 contains 13 residues. From germline, CDR1 is MNHEY and CDR2 SVGEGT. The CDR3 loop reads CATLPGSQETQYF. The CDR3 coding sequence is TGTGCCACCCTCCCAGGGTCGCAAGAGACCCAGTACTTC.

This clonotype was found many times. The chain employs TRBV6-2 or TRBV6-3 and TRBJ1-2, with 8 positions matching TRBD1. The V and J ends lost 6 bases and 0 bases, in that order; junction bases with no gene match: 6. This CDR3 is built from 15 residues. The germline gives CDR1 MNHEY, CDR2 SVGEGT. The CDR3: CASSQGTGANYGYTF. The CDR3 DNA is TGTGCCAGCAGCCAGGGGACAGGCGCTAACTATGGCTACACCTTC.

This clonotype appeared many times. This chain links TRBV6-5 with TRBJ1-6; D gene unclear. Trimming took 4 bases from V and 11 from J, leaving 18 bases between them. CDR3 size: 15 residues. Per the germline V gene, CDR1 is MNHEY and CDR2 is SVGAGI. CDR3 region: CASSSTNLGTTPLHF. Written as DNA, the CDR3 is TGTGCCAGCAGTTCCACTAACCTCGGTACCACACCCCTCCACTTT.

The sample holds a few counts of this clonotype. V is TRBV20-1 and J is TRBJ2-3; 9 bases line up with TRBD2. Germline trimming cut 1 base from V and 1 base from J; bases unmatched to any gene: 3. Per the germline V gene, CDR1 is DFQATT and CDR2 is SNEGSKA (reference sequence). The CDR3 runs 15 residues. The chain's CDR3 is CSARVAGARTDTQYF. In DNA, the CDR3 is TGCAGTGCTAGAGTAGCGGGGGCCCGCACAGATACGCAGTATTTT.

This clonotype was counted at least ten times. The rearrangement links TRBV7-2 to TRBJ2-3; no clear D gene. This CDR3 has 14 residues. The V end was cut by 1 base, the J end by 3 bases, with 8 bases between. Germline-derived CDR1 and CDR2 are SGHTA and FQGNSA. The CDR3 DNA sequence: TGTGCCAGCAGCTTAGTTCTGGCGACAGATACGCAGTATTTT. Translated: CASSLVLATDTQYF.

This clonotype was detected ten times or more. The chain employs TRBV7-3 and TRBJ2-1; 9 positions match TRBD2. This CDR3 is 14 amino acids long. The germline V gene encodes CDR1 SGHTA and CDR2 FQGTGA. Trimming took 8 bases from V and 4 from J; bases not matched to a gene: 6. CDR3 sequence reads: CASSVLAGYNEQFF. The CDR3 nucleotides are TGTGCCAGCTCTGTCCTAGCGGGGTACAATGAGCAGTTCTTC.

This clonotype has a count of ten or more. This rearrangement joins TRBV4-2 to TRBJ2-7; D remains ambiguous. Trimming stripped 2 bases from V and 7 bases from J, with 9 bases between. CDR3 length equals 12 residues. CDR1 LGHNA and CDR2 YNFKEQ come from the germline V gene. DNA of the CDR3: TGTGCCAGCAGCCAACCTGCAGGAGAGCAGTACTTC. Protein product: CASSQPAGEQYF.

This chain joins TRBV18 and TRBJ1-1; 7 nucleotides line up with TRBD1. J was trimmed by 5 bases and V by 1 base; bases with no gene match: 10. Germline V gene data show CDR1 as KGHSH and CDR2 as LQKENI. The CDR3 covers 16 residues. CDR3 loop: CASSPRRPSRGTEAFF. The CDR3 region has the DNA TGTGCCAGCTCACCACGACGGCCCTCCAGGGGGACTGAAGCTTTCTTT.

This clonotype was observed a handful of times. The chain combines TRBV4-1 with TRBJ1-4; no clear D. Germline V gene data show CDR1 as MGHRA and CDR2 as YSYEKL. This CDR3 spans 13 amino acids. V was shortened by 1 base and J by 13 bases, with 13 bases between the two germline ends. CDR3 nucleotides: TGCGCCAGCAGCCAAGTACGGCAGGTCGTACTGTTTTTT. This encodes CASSQVRQVVLFF.

This clonotype was seen only a few times. J is TRBJ2-5 and V is TRBV30, with TRBD1 matching 9 bases. Germline trimming cut 5 bases from V and 7 bases from J; bases unmatched to any gene: 11. The CDR3 contains 14 residues. CDR1 GTSNPN and CDR2 SVGIG come from the germline V gene (reference sequence). CDR3 in DNA: TGTGCCTGGGTCGAACGGGACAGGGAACTGACCCAGTACTTC. This gives the protein CAWVERDRELTQYF.

This clonotype has ten or more counts. The rearrangement joins TRBV5-1 to TRBJ2-5; D is possibly TRBD1 or TRBD2 (5 bases each). Germline lookup yields CDR1 SGHRS and CDR2 YFSETQ. V was trimmed by 3 bases and J by 1 base, leaving 13 bases between them. CDR3 length: 15 amino acids. The CDR3 sequence is CASSSGLRGQETQYF. For the CDR3, the DNA is TGCGCCAGCAGCTCCGGTTTGAGGGGCCAAGAGACCCAGTACTTC.

This clonotype appeared many times. The genes are TRBV4-1 and TRBJ2-5; D might be TRBD2 (5 bases). Trimming pared 3 bases from V and 5 bases from J, leaving 25 bases between. This CDR3 has 18 residues. Germline V gives CDR1 MGHRA, CDR2 YSYEKL. CDR3 bases: TGCGCCAGCAGCCAGGAGGCCCCCCCTCGCGTCGTTACGGAGACCCAGTACTTC. Translating gives CASSQEAPPRVVTETQYF.

The chain has TRBV14 and TRBJ2-3, with D possibly being TRBD2 (6 bases). V lost 4 bases, J lost 7 bases, and 6 bases lay in between. The CDR3 extends over 11 amino acids. From germline, CDR1 is SGHDN and CDR2 FVKESK. CDR3: CASSRDYTQYF. CDR3 sequence (DNA): TGTGCCAGCAGCCGGGACTATACGCAGTATTTT.

This clonotype came up many times. This chain links TRBV10-2 with TRBJ2-2, with D tentatively TRBD1 (5 bases). The V gene's germline CDR1 is WSHSY and CDR2 SAAADI. Trimming left V 6 bases short and J 3 bases short, with 8 bases between. The CDR3 loop spans 13 amino acids. For the CDR3, the DNA is TGCGCCAGCAGAAAGACAGACACCGGGGAGCTGTTTTTT. Its protein is CASRKTDTGELFF.

This clonotype was counted ten times or more. This chain's CDR3 is CSVENLDGAFNEQFF. For the CDR3, the DNA is TGCAGCGTTGAAAATTTGGACGGCGCCTTCAATGAGCAGTTCTTC. The genes are TRBV29-1 and TRBJ2-1; no clear D gene. Trimming left V 2 bases short and J 6 bases short, with 17 bases between. The CDR3 loop spans 15 amino acids. Germline CDR1 SQVTM, CDR2 ANQGSEA.

This clonotype was seen at least ten times. This rearrangement joins TRBV3-1 to TRBJ2-7; possibly TRBD2 for D (6 bases). The germline V gene encodes CDR1 LGHDT and CDR2 YNNKEL (reference sequence). The CDR3 extends over 13 amino acids. V lost 0 bases and J 6 bases, leaving 9 bases between the germline ends. CDR3 protein: CASSQDRDSEQYF. The CDR3, as DNA: TGTGCCAGCAGCCAAGACCGGGACTCCGAGCAGTACTTC.

The table lists this clonotype with many counts. The genes are TRBV11-2 and TRBJ2-3, with D tentatively TRBD1 or TRBD2 (5 bases each). Trimming stripped 3 bases from V and 1 base from J, with 11 bases between. The germline V gene encodes CDR1 SGHAT and CDR2 FQNNGV. The CDR3 spans 15 residues. CDR3 bases: TGTGCCAGCAGCTTGGCCGGGGCTCGCACAGATACGCAGTATTTT. It specifies CASSLAGARTDTQYF. Drawing the rest from reference TRBV11-2 and TRBJ2-3, the complete variable domain is EAGVAQSPRYKIIEKRQSVAFWCNPISGHATLYWYQQILGQGPKLLIQFQNNGVVDDSQLPKDRFSAERLKGVDSTLKIQPAKLEDSAVYLCASSLAGARTDTQYFGPGTRLTVL.